A single TCR beta chain is shown here with its context. The primer mix had 60 V beta and 13 J beta primers. Repertoires were generated with immunoSEQ multiplex PCR, while TCRdb's copy carries only in-frame clones and drops some. The sample contains roughly 56,000 clones, 85% to 90% of which appear only once. The sample belongs to a study of glioma-infiltrating T cells after dendritic cell vaccination. Overall study context: Glioblastoma patients came from Phase I and II dendritic cell vaccination trials.

The sample's time point: after dendritic cell vaccination, including at tumor progression/relapse. This CDR3 has 16 residues. The germline gives CDR1 PRHDT, CDR2 FYEKMQ (reference sequence). V was clipped by 5 bases and J by 3 bases; unmatched bases: 9. This chain uses TRBV13 with TRBJ2-7; 11 nucleotides match TRBD2. The receptor's source is a human donor with glioblastoma. Material: blood, obtained after dendritic cell vaccination. CDR3 loop: CASSTELAGANYEQYF. For the CDR3, the DNA is TGTGCCAGCAGCACGGAACTAGCGGGGGCGAACTACGAGCAGTACTTC.